A selection of T cell receptor beta chains follows, all from one sample in a study of regulatory T cells in long-lasting Graves disease. One entry per CDR3 protein, called by TCRdb with MiXCR from the multiplex PCR reads. The sample lists hundreds of thousands of distinct CDR3 sequences, less than 20% occurring once. These data are also associated with another study on T cells in Graves' hyperthyroidism and ophthalmopathy.

Sequenced material: peripheral blood mononuclear cells (PBMCs), taken at new diagnosis, from a patient treated with antithyroid drugs. All receptors derive from a woman in her twenties or thirties with Graves disease. Both conserved end residues are part of each CDR3. The order of the fields is D gene, CDR3 length, V gene, clone size, J gene, CDR3 DNA, CDR3 protein. A D gene is named only where the DNA matches it firmly. The size entry is marked missing in some rows and otherwise reads once, few, many or a size class.

d_call: TRBD2; cdr3_length: 14; v_call: TRBV28; clone_size: many; j_call: TRBJ2-2; cdr3_nt: TGTGCCAGCAGTTTACTAGCGGAGACCGGGGAGCTGTTTTTT; cdr3_aa: CASSLLAETGELFF
d_call: TRBD1; cdr3_length: 15; v_call: TRBV19; clone_size: NA; j_call: TRBJ1-1; cdr3_nt: TGTGCCAGTAGTATCCAAGGGACAGGGGGCACTGAAGCTTTCTTT; cdr3_aa: CASSIQGTGGTEAFF
d_call: TRBD2; cdr3_length: 13; v_call: TRBV3-1; clone_size: many; j_call: TRBJ2-1; cdr3_nt: TGTGCCAGCAGCGACCGGGCCCCGGGAGGGCAGTTCTTC; cdr3_aa: CASSDRAPGGQFF
d_call: NA; cdr3_length: 18; v_call: TRBV28; clone_size: few; j_call: TRBJ2-6; cdr3_nt: TGTGCCAGCAGTTTTCTTCGTCAGATTCTCTCTGGGGCCAACGTCCTGACTTTC; cdr3_aa: CASSFLRQILSGANVLTF
d_call: NA; cdr3_length: 14; v_call: TRBV5-1; clone_size: NA; j_call: TRBJ2-7; cdr3_nt: TGCGCCAGCAGCTTGGAAGTAATCGGGTACGAGCAGTACTTC; cdr3_aa: CASSLEVIGYEQYF
d_call: TRBD2; cdr3_length: 13; v_call: TRBV10-3; clone_size: NA; j_call: TRBJ2-7; cdr3_nt: TGTGCCATCCGACTAGCGTCCTCCTACGAGCAGTACTTC; cdr3_aa: CAIRLASSYEQYF
d_call: NA; cdr3_length: 14; v_call: TRBV7-3; clone_size: NA; j_call: TRBJ2-3; cdr3_nt: TGTGCCAGCAGGGAGGGACAGAGCACAGATACGCAGTATTTT; cdr3_aa: CASREGQSTDTQYF
d_call: NA; cdr3_length: 15; v_call: TRBV27; clone_size: NA; j_call: TRBJ1-2; cdr3_nt: TGTGCCAGCGGCACCGGGGGGGGGGGCCAATATGGCTACACCTTC; cdr3_aa: CASGTGGGGQYGYTF
d_call: NA; cdr3_length: 11; v_call: TRBV28; clone_size: few; j_call: TRBJ1-2; cdr3_nt: TGTGCCAGCAGCTGGGTGAACGGCTACACCTTC; cdr3_aa: CASSWVNGYTF
d_call: NA; cdr3_length: 16; v_call: TRBV20-1; clone_size: few; j_call: TRBJ1-2; cdr3_nt: TGCAGTGCTAGAGATTACGGTGTGTCGGTAGGGACAGGCTACACCTTC; cdr3_aa: CSARDYGVSVGTGYTF
d_call: NA; cdr3_length: 13; v_call: TRBV5-1; clone_size: many; j_call: TRBJ1-1; cdr3_nt: TGCGCCAGCAGGTCCGAGGGGAACACTGAAGCTTTCTTT; cdr3_aa: CASRSEGNTEAFF
d_call: NA; cdr3_length: 14; v_call: TRBV18; clone_size: NA; j_call: TRBJ1-2; cdr3_nt: TGTGCCAGCTCACCACAGCAGGGACTCTATGGCTACACCTTC; cdr3_aa: CASSPQQGLYGYTF
d_call: NA; cdr3_length: 14; v_call: TRBV3-1; clone_size: NA; j_call: TRBJ2-7; cdr3_nt: TGTGCCAGCAGCCAAGAGGCAGTCTCCTACGAGCAGTACTTC; cdr3_aa: CASSQEAVSYEQYF
d_call: NA; cdr3_length: 15; v_call: TRBV18; clone_size: NA; j_call: TRBJ1-6; cdr3_nt: TGTGCCAGCTCACCCGGACAGTCCTTTAATTCACCCCTCCACTTT; cdr3_aa: CASSPGQSFNSPLHF
d_call: NA; cdr3_length: 12; v_call: TRBV7-9; clone_size: few; j_call: TRBJ2-7; cdr3_nt: TGTGCCAGCCTTGGGGTTACCTACGAGCAGTACTTC; cdr3_aa: CASLGVTYEQYF
d_call: NA; cdr3_length: 14; v_call: TRBV29-1; clone_size: NA; j_call: TRBJ2-5; cdr3_nt: TGCAGCGTTGAAAGTGTGTACAGCCAAGAGACCCAGTACTTC; cdr3_aa: CSVESVYSQETQYF
d_call: NA; cdr3_length: 11; v_call: TRBV2; clone_size: many; j_call: TRBJ1-5; cdr3_nt: TGTGCCAGCAGTGTGGGTCAGCCCCAGCATTTT; cdr3_aa: CASSVGQPQHF
d_call: TRBD1; cdr3_length: 15; v_call: TRBV7-2; clone_size: NA; j_call: TRBJ1-5; cdr3_nt: TGTGCCAGCAGCTTAGGGACAGGGCCGGGTCAGCCCCAGCATTTT; cdr3_aa: CASSLGTGPGQPQHF
d_call: NA; cdr3_length: 13; v_call: TRBV20-1; clone_size: NA; j_call: TRBJ2-1; cdr3_nt: TGCAGTGCTAGAGAAGGGGGCTACAATGAGCAGTTCTTC; cdr3_aa: CSAREGGYNEQFF
d_call: NA; cdr3_length: 14; v_call: TRBV6-1; clone_size: few; j_call: TRBJ1-4; cdr3_nt: TGTGCCAGCAGGCTAGGGGGTCTTAATGAAAAACTGTTTTTT; cdr3_aa: CASRLGGLNEKLFF
d_call: NA; cdr3_length: 15; v_call: TRBV6-1; clone_size: NA; j_call: TRBJ2-1; cdr3_nt: TGTGCCAGCAGCTCCACTAGGGGACTTTACAATGAGCAGTTCTTC; cdr3_aa: CASSSTRGLYNEQFF
d_call: NA; cdr3_length: 17; v_call: TRBV7-2; clone_size: NA; j_call: TRBJ2-6; cdr3_nt: TGTGCCAGCAGCTCGATCAGGGGGGGTTCCGGGGCCAACGTCCTGACTTTC; cdr3_aa: CASSSIRGGSGANVLTF
d_call: NA; cdr3_length: 14; v_call: TRBV27; clone_size: NA; j_call: TRBJ1-4; cdr3_nt: TGTGCCAGCAGAGCCAGGGGCCGGTATGAAAAACTGTTTTTT; cdr3_aa: CASRARGRYEKLFF
d_call: TRBD1; cdr3_length: 17; v_call: TRBV20-1; clone_size: many; j_call: TRBJ2-3; cdr3_nt: TGCAGTGCCCCAACTATTTCCGGGACAGGAAGCACAGATACGCAGTATTTT; cdr3_aa: CSAPTISGTGSTDTQYF
d_call: NA; cdr3_length: 14; v_call: TRBV5-1; clone_size: few; j_call: TRBJ2-1; cdr3_nt: TGCGCCAGCAGCTTGACGGGACACAACAATGAGCAGTTCTTC; cdr3_aa: CASSLTGHNNEQFF
d_call: TRBD1; cdr3_length: 12; v_call: TRBV20-1; clone_size: many; j_call: TRBJ1-2; cdr3_nt: TGCAGTGCCTCAACAGGGGGGAATGGCTACACCTTC; cdr3_aa: CSASTGGNGYTF
d_call: TRBD1; cdr3_length: 16; v_call: TRBV28; clone_size: many; j_call: TRBJ2-1; cdr3_nt: TGTGCCAGCAGTTTATTGACAGGGGGCTCCTACAATGAGCAGTTCTTC; cdr3_aa: CASSLLTGGSYNEQFF
d_call: NA; cdr3_length: 14; v_call: TRBV5-1; clone_size: few; j_call: TRBJ1-2; cdr3_nt: TGCGCCAGCAGCCCGGGGCAGGCAGATTATGGCTACACCTTC; cdr3_aa: CASSPGQADYGYTF
d_call: NA; cdr3_length: 13; v_call: TRBV20-1; clone_size: NA; j_call: TRBJ1-6; cdr3_nt: TGCAGTGCCGGCGGGGTAGGGAGCTCACCCCTCCACTTT; cdr3_aa: CSAGGVGSSPLHF